At least ten counts were recorded for the clone carrying this T cell receptor beta chain. The antigen is not known. On the basis of clinical symptoms, serum thyroxine and TRAb, thyroid ultrasound and orbital computed tomography, diagnoses were made. The study collected blood at first hyperthyroidism diagnosis, before any ophthalmopathy symptoms arose. This entry belongs to a study of T cells in Graves' hyperthyroidism and ophthalmopathy. Broader study findings: Most thyroid clonotypes expanded above 0.001 appeared in blood too.

Trimming removed 6 bases from V and 3 bases from J; junction bases left unmatched: 4. CDR3 length: 14 amino acids. CDR1 and CDR2 (germline): SNHLY, FYNNEI. RNA transcripts provided the source from which TCR beta CDR3 regions were amplified. A set of HTBI primers served as the primers for a first-round RT-PCR of the TCR CDR3. Using its own MiXCR run on the multiplex PCR reads, TCRdb lists one record per CDR3 protein. The table includes around 300,000 distinct CDR3 sequences, 13% detected once. V usage is TRBV2 and J usage is TRBJ2-5, with 10 bases aligning to TRBD1. The sample consisted of blood. This sequence was found in a woman between 25 and 40 years old with Graves' hyperthyroidism that later progressed to Graves' ophthalmopathy. The CDR3 sequence: CASSPGTGEETQYF. Here the CDR3 DNA reads TGTGCCAGCAGCCCCGGGACAGGGGAAGAGACCCAGTACTTC.